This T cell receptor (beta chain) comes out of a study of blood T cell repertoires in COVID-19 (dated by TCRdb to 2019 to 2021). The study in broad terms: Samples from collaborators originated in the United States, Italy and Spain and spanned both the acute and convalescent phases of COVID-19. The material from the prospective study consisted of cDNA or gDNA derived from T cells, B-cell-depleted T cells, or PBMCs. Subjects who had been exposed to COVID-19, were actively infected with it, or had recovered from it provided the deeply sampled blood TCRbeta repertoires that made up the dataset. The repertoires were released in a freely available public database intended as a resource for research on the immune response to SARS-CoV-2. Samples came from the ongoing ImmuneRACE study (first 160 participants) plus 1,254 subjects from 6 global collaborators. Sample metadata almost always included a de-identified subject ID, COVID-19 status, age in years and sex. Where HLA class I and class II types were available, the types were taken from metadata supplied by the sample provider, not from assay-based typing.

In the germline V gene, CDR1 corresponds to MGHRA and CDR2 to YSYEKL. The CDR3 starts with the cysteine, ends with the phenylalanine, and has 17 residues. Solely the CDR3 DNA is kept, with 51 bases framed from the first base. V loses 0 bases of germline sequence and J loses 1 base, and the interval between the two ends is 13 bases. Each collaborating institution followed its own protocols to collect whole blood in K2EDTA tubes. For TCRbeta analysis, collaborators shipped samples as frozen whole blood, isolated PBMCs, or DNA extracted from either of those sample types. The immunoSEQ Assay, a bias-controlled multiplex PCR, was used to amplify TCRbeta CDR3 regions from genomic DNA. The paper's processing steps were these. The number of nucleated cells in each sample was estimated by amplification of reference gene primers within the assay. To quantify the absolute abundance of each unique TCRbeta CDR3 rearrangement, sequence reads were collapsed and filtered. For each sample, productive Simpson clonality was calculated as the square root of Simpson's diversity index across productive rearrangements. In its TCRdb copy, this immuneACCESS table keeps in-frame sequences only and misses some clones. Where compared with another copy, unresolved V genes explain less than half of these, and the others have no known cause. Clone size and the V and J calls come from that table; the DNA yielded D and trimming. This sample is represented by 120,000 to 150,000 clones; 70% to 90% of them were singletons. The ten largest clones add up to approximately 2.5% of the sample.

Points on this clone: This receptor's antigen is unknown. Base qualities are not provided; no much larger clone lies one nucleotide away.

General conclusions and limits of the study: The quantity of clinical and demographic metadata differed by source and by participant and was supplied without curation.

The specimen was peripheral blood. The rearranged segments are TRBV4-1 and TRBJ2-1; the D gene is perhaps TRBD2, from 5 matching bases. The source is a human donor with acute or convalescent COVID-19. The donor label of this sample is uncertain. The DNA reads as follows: TGCGCCAGCAGCCAAGATTGGGTAAGCGGATCCTACAATGAGCAGTTCTTC. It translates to CASSQDWVSGSYNEQFF.